This T cell receptor (beta chain) emerged from a study of blood T cell repertoires in COVID-19. Overall study: The United States, Italy and Spain were the sources of the acute and convalescent COVID-19 samples. PBMCs, B-cell-depleted T cells, or T cells provided the cDNA or gDNA that made up the material.

Trimming pared 10 bases from V and 0 bases from J, leaving 12 bases between. The CDR3 consists of 13 residues. The germline V gene has CDR1 MNHEY and CDR2 SVGAGI. Original methodology: The authors estimated nucleated cell counts from reference gene primer amplification. Using immunoSEQ multiplex PCR, the repertoire was profiled, and TCRdb retains in-frame clones only, with some absent. V and J calls and clone size are given by that table; D and trimming were obtained from the DNA. The sample has some 47,000 clones, more than 70% seen once. The sample consisted of peripheral blood. The TCR sequence derives from a woman aged 55-70 years with acute or convalescent COVID-19. V usage is TRBV6-5 and J usage is TRBJ1-1, with a tentative D call TRBD1 (6 bases). Here the CDR3 reads CAIQGSMNTEAFF. The CDR3 bases are TGTGCCATTCAGGGGTCGATGAACACTGAAGCTTTCTTT.